The text below deals with one T cell receptor (beta chain). The CDR3 loop spans 13 amino acids. Germline lookup yields CDR1 GTSNPN and CDR2 SVGIG (reference sequence). V lost 4 bases and J lost 13, with 20 bases in between. Some clones are missing from TCRdb's copy, which holds only in-frame ones; the method was immunoSEQ multiplex PCR. This sample has around 250,000 clones, with around 83% found just once. The source of the sample is a study of blood T cell repertoires in COVID-19. This TCR derives from a woman aged 50 to 60 who had been exposed to COVID-19. The sample consisted of PBMCs or T cells enriched from blood (not recorded which). This sequence joins TRBV30 and TRBJ2-1, with D maybe TRBD1 (6 bases). As DNA, the CDR3 is TGTGCCTGGACTATTTGCTGGGGGCTAGCACAGTTCTTC. Protein sequence: CAWTICWGLAQFF. Full variable domain (rest looked up from reference TRBV30 and TRBJ2-1): SQTIHQWPATLVQPVGSPLSLECTVEGTSNPNLYWYRQAAGRGLQLLFYSVGIGQISSEVPQNLSASRPQDRQFILSSKKLLLSDSGFYLCAWTICWGLAQFFGPGTRLTVL.